The text below deals with one T cell receptor (beta chain). The antigen remains undetermined. The data originate from a study of CD8 T cells in ankylosing spondylitis. Germline V gene lookup returns CDR1 SGHRS and CDR2 YFSETQ. V gave up 4 bases and J gave up 5 bases; unmatched junction bases: 3. The CDR3 spans 14 residues. One entry per CDR3 protein results from TCRdb running MiXCR on the 5' RACE reads. The sample holds around 450,000 distinct CDR3 sequences, roughly 25% seen once. General study findings and limits: As reported, disease-linked clones showed significant enrichment in matched ankylosing spondylitis synovial fluid. There was a TCR beta motif, made of fewer than 10 highly homologous variants, that appeared characteristic of ankylosing spondylitis blood.

The clonotype was recovered from a male donor with ankylosing spondylitis. What was sequenced was blood, either unsorted or a sorted T cell fraction (not recorded which). The V call is TRBV5-1, the J call TRBJ2-1; TRBD1 matches at 10 bases. The CDR3 loop reads CASSIGTGDNEQFF. The CDR3 DNA reads as TGCGCCAGCAGCATCGGGACAGGGGACAATGAGCAGTTCTTC.